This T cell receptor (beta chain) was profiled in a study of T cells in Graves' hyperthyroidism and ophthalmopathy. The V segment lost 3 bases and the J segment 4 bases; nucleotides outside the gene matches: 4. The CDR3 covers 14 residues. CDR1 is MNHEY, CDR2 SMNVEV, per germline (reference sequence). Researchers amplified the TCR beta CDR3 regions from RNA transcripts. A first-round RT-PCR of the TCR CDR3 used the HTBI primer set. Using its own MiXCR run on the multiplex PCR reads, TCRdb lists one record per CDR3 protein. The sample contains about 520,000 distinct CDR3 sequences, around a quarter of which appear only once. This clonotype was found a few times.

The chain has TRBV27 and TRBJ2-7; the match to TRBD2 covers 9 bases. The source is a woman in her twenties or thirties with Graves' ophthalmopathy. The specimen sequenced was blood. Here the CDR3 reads CASSFRGGAYEQYF. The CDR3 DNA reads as TGTGCCAGCAGTTTCCGCGGGGGGGCGTACGAGCAGTACTTC.